Listed below are T cell receptor beta chains from one sample, sequenced in a study of blood T cell repertoires in COVID-19. Using immunoSEQ multiplex PCR, the repertoire was profiled, and TCRdb retains in-frame clones only, with some absent. The table has hundreds of thousands of clones, approximately 91% seen once. Sequenced sample: peripheral blood. All receptors derive from a human donor in a cohort sampled during active COVID-19. CDR3s include the opening cysteine and the closing phenylalanine or tryptophan. The D gene is left open where the match is weak. Clone size appears in some rows only: once, few, many, or a class for an expanded clone.

v_call,cdr3_length,j_call,d_call,clone_size,cdr3_nt,cdr3_aa
TRBV9,15,TRBJ1-1,TRBD1,NA,TGTGCCAGCAGCCCCAGGGGGCCGGGGGACACTGAAGCTTTCTTT,CASSPRGPGDTEAFF
TRBV12-3/TRBV12-4,13,TRBJ2-3,NA,NA,TGTGCCAGCAGTTTATCGAGCACAGATACGCAGTATTTT,CASSLSSTDTQYF
TRBV30,13,TRBJ2-7,TRBD2,NA,TGTGCCTGGAGTGTGGCTAGCGGGACCGAGCAGTACTTC,CAWSVASGTEQYF
TRBV28,15,TRBJ1-4,NA,once,TGTGCCAGCAGGCCGACGGCCAGGGTTAGCGAAAAACTGTTTTTT,CASRPTARVSEKLFF
TRBV2,10,TRBJ1-2,NA,once,TGTGCCAGCATTGACGTCGTTTCAGTCTTC,CASIDVVSVF
TRBV13,14,TRBJ2-7,NA,NA,TGTGCCAGCAGGCCGGGACACAGCTCCTACGAGCAGTACTTC,CASRPGHSSYEQYF
TRBV9,15,TRBJ1-6,NA,NA,TGTGCCAGCAGCCTGGACCAGGGGAATAATTCACCCCTCCACTTT,CASSLDQGNNSPLHF
TRBV6-5,12,TRBJ1-2,NA,NA,TGTGCCAGCCAGCGGGACCGGGGTGGCTACACCTTC,CASQRDRGGYTF
TRBV20-1,13,TRBJ1-2,NA,NA,TGCAGTGCTAGTGCCGAGGGCGGCTATGGCTACACCTTC,CSASAEGGYGYTF
TRBV6-1,17,TRBJ1-5,NA,few,TGTGCCAGCAGTGAAAGGCGAGGTGGTCATCGCAATCAGCCCCAGCATTTT,CASSERRGGHRNQPQHF
TRBV4-1,16,TRBJ2-7,NA,NA,TGCGCCAGCAGCCCAGGCAGGGGGGCGACCGTCTACGAGCAGTACTTC,CASSPGRGATVYEQYF
TRBV5-6,15,TRBJ2-7,TRBD1,NA,TGTGCCAGCAGCTTGTCAGGGACAGGGGTCTACGAGCAGTACTTC,CASSLSGTGVYEQYF
TRBV9,15,TRBJ2-7,NA,NA,TGTGCCAGCAGCGTCTCAAGCGGTAGCTCCTACGAGCAGTACTTC,CASSVSSGSSYEQYF
TRBV30,11,TRBJ1-1,NA,NA,TGTGCCTGGAGTGTACAGGCTGAAGCTTTCTTT,CAWSVQAEAFF
TRBV10-3,14,TRBJ2-1,TRBD2,NA,TGTGCCATCAGCCCGGGACTAGCATCAAATGAGCAGTTCTTC,CAISPGLASNEQFF
TRBV5-1,19,TRBJ2-3,TRBD2,NA,TGCGCCAGCAGCTTTGATGGACTAGCGGGGGGACGACGCACAGATACGCAGTATTTT,CASSFDGLAGGRRTDTQYF
TRBV14,17,TRBJ2-6,NA,NA,TGTGCCAGCAGCCAGAGGGGAGGCTCCTCTGGGGCCAACGTCCTGACTTTC,CASSQRGGSSGANVLTF
TRBV4-3,19,TRBJ2-3,TRBD1,NA,TGCGCCAGCAGCCAGAGGAACAGGACAGGTGTGATGTGCACAGATACGCAGTATTTT,CASSQRNRTGVMCTDTQYF
TRBV10-3,15,TRBJ1-2,TRBD1,NA,TGTGCCACCACCCGGGACAGGGATAACAACTATGGCTACACCTTC,CATTRDRDNNYGYTF
TRBV19,18,TRBJ2-3,TRBD1,NA,TGTGCCAGTAGGGGTGACAGGGGCTACCTCTCCTACACAGATACGCAGTATTTT,CASRGDRGYLSYTDTQYF
TRBV4-2,16,TRBJ1-3,NA,once,TGTGCCAGCAGCCAAGATGAGAGCCACTCTGGAAACACCATATATTTT,CASSQDESHSGNTIYF
TRBV4-1,16,TRBJ1-1,NA,NA,TGCGCCAGCAGCCAAGATAGAGAGGCCCGGAACACTGAAGCTTTCTTT,CASSQDREARNTEAFF
TRBV19,12,TRBJ1-2,NA,NA,TGTGCCAGTAGTGACGGGATCTGGGGCTACACCTTC,CASSDGIWGYTF
TRBV5-6,15,TRBJ1-4,NA,once,TGTGCCAGCAGCTTGGCCTCGGTCACTTTCGGAAAACTGTTTTTT,CASSLASVTFGKLFF
TRBV4-1,16,TRBJ1-3,NA,NA,TGCGCCAGCAGCCAAGTCTCGAGGATTAGGGGAAACACCATATATTTT,CASSQVSRIRGNTIYF
TRBV4-3,15,TRBJ2-1,TRBD2,NA,TGCGCCAGCAGCCCCGAACTAGCGGTTTACAATGAGCAGTTCTTC,CASSPELAVYNEQFF
TRBV12-2,17,TRBJ2-1,NA,NA,TGTGCAAGTCGCTTAGCGAGGGTTCGACCCTCCTACAATGAGCAGTTCTTC,CASRLARVRPSYNEQFF
TRBV6-2/TRBV6-3,14,TRBJ1-1,NA,NA,TGTGCCAGCAGCTGGGGCCAAGCGAACACTGAAGCTTTCTTT,CASSWGQANTEAFF
TRBV28,15,TRBJ1-2,NA,few,TGTGCCAGCAGTTCTCCCCTAGTCCAGTGGTACGGCTACACCTTC,CASSSPLVQWYGYTF
TRBV7-2,17,TRBJ2-1,TRBD2,NA,TGTGCCAGCAGCTTAGTGGGCGGGAGTGAATCCTACAATGAGCAGTTCTTC,CASSLVGGSESYNEQFF
TRBV10-2,14,TRBJ1-1,NA,NA,TGCGCCAGCAGAGGACAAAACTCCTTCACTGAAGCTTTCTTT,CASRGQNSFTEAFF
TRBV12-3/TRBV12-4,11,TRBJ1-3,NA,few,TGTGCCAGCAGTTCTCGGGGTGCCATATATTTT,CASSSRGAIYF
TRBV18,12,TRBJ2-1,NA,NA,TGTGCCAGCTCACCCGCGAACAATGAGCAGTTCTTC,CASSPANNEQFF